Described below is a single TCR beta chain sequence and its context. Antigen unknown. V lost 7 bases to trimming and J lost 6 bases, with 13 bases between them. CDR3 length: 13 residues. Germline V gene lookup returns CDR1 ENHRY and CDR2 SYGVKD. This sample is part of a study of T cells in narcolepsy. On the study more broadly: Healthy controls were enrolled alongside patients with narcolepsy type 1 or type 2. Findings of the study overall: Autoreactive HCRT-specific and TRIB2-specific clonotypes were marked in same-patient CSF-versus-blood CD4+ comparisons.

TCRdb keeps only in-frame clones here, not all; method: immunoSEQ multiplex PCR. The sample has about 30,000 clones, around 83% seen once. This receptor was obtained from a human donor with narcolepsy. The J gene is TRBJ2-1, the V gene TRBV10-3; D gene uncertain. Sequencing used CD45RA- memory CD4+ T cells from PBMCs. CDR3 residues: CAIMGPPGNEQFF. In DNA, the CDR3 is TGTGCCATCATGGGTCCGCCTGGCAATGAGCAGTTCTTC.